This TCR beta chain was obtained from a study of blood T cell repertoires in COVID-19. About the research overall: From the United States, Italy and Spain came samples of acute and convalescent COVID-19. Sources were T cells, B-cell-depleted T cells, or PBMCs; the material itself was cDNA or gDNA.

Study processing details: Reference gene primer amplification yielded estimated nucleated cell counts. The protocol was immunoSEQ multiplex PCR, while the TCRdb copy is restricted to in-frame clones and leaves out a portion. V and J calls and clone size come straight from that table; D and trimming were deduced from the DNA. Of approximately 12,000 clones listed, over 75% were seen once; the top ten hold around 9.9%. Germline loops: CDR1 SNHLY, CDR2 FYNNEI. With V trimmed by 8 bases and J by 6 bases, 6 bases remained unmatched. The CDR3 length is 14 residues. The V gene is TRBV2, the J gene TRBJ1-4, with 10 positions matching TRBD1. This TCR came from a human donor in a cohort sampled during active COVID-19. Source material: peripheral blood. The CDR3, as DNA: TGTGCCAGCGGGATGGACAGGGGGTATGAAAAACTGTTTTTT. It encodes CASGMDRGYEKLFF. Full variable domain (rest looked up from reference TRBV2 and TRBJ1-4): EPEVTQTPSHQVTQMGQEVILRCVPISNHLYFYWYRQILGQKVEFLVSFYNNEISEKSEIFDDQFSVERPDGSNFTLKIRSTKLEDSAMYFCASGMDRGYEKLFFGSGTQLSVL.